This T cell receptor (beta chain) was identified during a study of T cell changes during pregnancy in multiple sclerosis (dated by TCRdb to the late 2010s). Study-wide context: In women with multiple sclerosis, the researchers looked at how the T cell repertoire shifted as pregnancy progressed.

From the cysteine up to the phenylalanine, the CDR3 has a length of 14 residues. Only the CDR3 region is kept as DNA, spanning 42 bases read in frame from base 1. Trimming costs V 4 bases and J 8 bases, and their ends lie 17 bases apart. Per the germline V gene (reference sequence), LNHDA is the CDR1 and SQIVND is the CDR2. Libraries came from the immunoSEQ multiplex PCR assay. TCRdb took this table from immuneACCESS and kept in-frame rearrangements with V and J called. Such tables lack part of the clones; where checked against another copy, unresolved V genes explain under half of the gap, and the rest is unexplained. The sample yields about 79,000 clones; 90% to 95% were counted once. The ten top clones hold around 0.75% of the sample. With respect to this clone: What antigen it recognizes has not been identified. No base quality information exists; no much larger clone differs at one position.

The receptor was derived from a female donor in good health, enrolled as a control in a pregnancy study. Rearrangement joined TRBV19 to TRBJ1-2, with TRBD1 perhaps the D gene, on 5 matching bases. Sequencing used peripheral blood, obtained in the second trimester of pregnancy. The nucleotide sequence is TGTGCCAGTAGTAGCAGGGCGGATCTATCGGGCTACACCTTC. Its coded protein is CASSSRADLSGYTF.